Below are 19 T cell receptor beta chains sequenced from a single sample in a study of post-analysis software for immune sequencing data. Study-level results: Patients carried roughly five TRBV segments more frequently than controls did, and TRBV5-6, TRBV5-1 and TRBV20-1 were among them.

Tagging with unique molecular identifiers was a feature of the TCR beta cDNA libraries. A single record per CDR3 protein comes from TCRdb applying MiXCR to the PCR reads. The sample includes 150,000 to 200,000 distinct CDR3 sequences, 30% seen only once; the top ten take more than 1.3%. For these receptors, no antigen is known. The sequenced sample consisted of blood. Every receptor here comes from a girl aged 10 to 17 with multiple sclerosis.

This clonotype was found many times. This sequence joins TRBV7-2 and TRBJ2-7; the match to TRBD2 covers 7 bases. This CDR3 contains 14 residues. V shed 4 bases, J shed 5 bases, and the junction held 8 bases outside the gene matches. The germline V gene encodes CDR1 SGHTA and CDR2 FQGNSA. This chain's CDR3 is CASSSWEGVDEQYF. As DNA, the CDR3 is TGTGCCAGCAGCTCTTGGGAGGGCGTCGACGAGCAGTACTTC.

Turning to this clonotype: Just one base apart from a much larger clone, this may be a read error. J is TRBJ2-1 and V is TRBV20-1; 11 positions agree with TRBD2. Germline V gives CDR1 DFQATT, CDR2 SNEGSKA (reference sequence). Unmatched junction bases numbered 15, after V lost 5 bases and J lost 3 bases. This CDR3 region has 18 residues. CDR3 loop: CSAPAVLAGGCDYNEQFF. The CDR3, as DNA: TGCAGTGCTCCAGCTGTGCTAGCGGGAGGTTGCGACTACAATGAGCAGTTCTTC.

V gene TRBV5-8 combines with J gene TRBJ2-1; D gene ambiguous. V shed 9 bases and J shed 7 bases, with 17 bases lying between them. CDR3 length equals 13 residues. Germline V gene lookup returns CDR1 SGHTS and CDR2 YDEGEE. CDR3 in amino acids: CANRVQTPNEQFF. Here the CDR3 DNA reads TGTGCCAACCGGGTCCAGACGCCGAATGAGCAGTTCTTC.

This clonotype has more than one count but fewer than ten. This CDR3 is CASSPSGGRFRNEQFF. CDR3 in DNA: TGTGCCAGCAGCCCTTCGGGCGGGAGATTTAGGAATGAGCAGTTCTTC. The rearrangement joins TRBV7-2 to TRBJ2-1, with TRBD2 matching 7 bases. Per the germline V gene, CDR1 is SGHTA and CDR2 is FQGNSA. The trim removed 5 bases at V and 7 bases at J, leaving 14 bases unmatched. This CDR3 is built from 16 residues.

This clonotype has only a few counts. J is TRBJ2-7 and V is TRBV2, with 7 bases identical to TRBD1. The CDR3 spans 13 residues. Trimming removed 6 bases from V and 4 bases from J; junction bases left unmatched: 6. The germline V gene encodes CDR1 SNHLY and CDR2 FYNNEI. The CDR3 DNA follows: TGTGCCAGCAGCGAGACAGGGAAGTACGAGCAGTACTTC. This gives the protein CASSETGKYEQYF.

Note on this clonotype: The CDR3 end shows no conserved phenylalanine or tryptophan, and so a read error is likely. The chain couples TRBV7-2 to TRBJ2-4; D ambiguous. The J call may be incorrect, as the DNA end agrees better with TRBJ2-7. Looked up from germline, CDR1 is SGHTA and CDR2 is FQGNSA. The CDR3 spans 12 residues. CDR3 DNA: TGTGCCAGCAGCTTTTTTTCCTACGAGCAGTACTCC. Its protein product is CASSFFSYEQYS.

As regards this clonotype: Since a much larger clone is just one base distant, this may be a read error. This sequence joins TRBV11-2 and TRBJ2-1; possible D gene TRBD1, 5 bases. The CDR3 sequence is 14 residues long. Germline V CDR1 and CDR2: SGHAT, FQNNGV. The CDR3 sequence is CAGSPRAGNNEQFF. The DNA for the CDR3 is TGTGCCGGCAGCCCCCGCGCAGGGAACAATGAGCAGTTCTTC.

This clonotype appeared a few times. This chain links TRBV6-2 or TRBV6-3 with TRBJ2-2; 9 nucleotides agree with TRBD2. The CDR3 length is 15 residues. Germline CDR1 is MNHEY and CDR2 is SVGEGT. V shed 6 bases and J 0 bases; nucleotides not matched to a gene: 2. CDR3: CASRTSGTNTGELFF. CDR3 DNA sequence: TGTGCCAGCAGGACTAGCGGAACGAACACCGGGGAGCTGTTTTTT.

There are many counts of this clonotype. The chain recombines TRBV20-1 with TRBJ1-5; 8 bases line up with TRBD1. The trim removed 6 bases at V and 4 bases at J, leaving 8 bases unmatched. Germline-derived CDR1 and CDR2 are DFQATT and SNEGSKA (reference sequence). This CDR3 is 14 amino acids long. The chain's CDR3 is CSASPQGGNQPQHF. CDR3 bases: TGCAGTGCATCTCCACAGGGGGGGAATCAGCCCCAGCATTTT.

This clonotype has at least ten counts. The chain has TRBV9 and TRBJ2-7; D could derive from TRBD1 or TRBD2 (5 bases each). The CDR3 is 14 amino acids. CDR1 and CDR2 from the germline V gene are SGDLS and YYNGEE. Trimming stripped 3 bases from V and 1 base from J, with 11 bases between. The CDR3 loop is CASSAHGGSYEQYF. The CDR3 coding sequence is TGTGCCAGCAGCGCCCATGGGGGTTCCTACGAGCAGTACTTC.

About this clonotype itself: A junction end diverges from the germline sequence, so it may reflect a read error. The gene calls are TRBV12-3 or TRBV12-4 and TRBJ2-7; D may be TRBD1 (5 bases). This CDR3 is 12 amino acids long. For the CDR3, the DNA is TGTACCAGCAGTTTAGCAGGGTACGAGCAGTACTTC. It is translated as CTSSLAGYEQYF.

Only a few counts were recorded for this clonotype. V is TRBV20-1 and J is TRBJ1-1, with D uncertain. The CDR3 spans 14 residues. The germline V and J ends were trimmed by 1 base and 1 base, with 10 bases remaining between them. Germline CDR1 DFQATT, CDR2 SNEGSKA (reference sequence). Written as DNA, the CDR3 is TGCAGTGCTAGAGGTCACGGCGGGAACACTGAAGCTTTCTTT. Protein: CSARGHGGNTEAFF.

As concerns this clonotype: A much larger clone sits a single nucleotide away, making a read error possible. The chain is built from TRBV11-2 and TRBJ2-5, with D uncertain. The assigned J gene may be wrong: the sequence end matches TRBJ2-7 better. The germline V gene has CDR1 SGHAT and CDR2 FQNNGV. CDR3 length: 16 residues. Here the CDR3 DNA reads TGTGCCAGCAACTCTATCCGGGCCCACAACCCCTACGAGCAGTACTTC. Its translation is CASNSIRAHNPYEQYF.

CDR3 amino acids: CASSYGELLGVDEQFF. The CDR3 nucleotides are TGTGCCAGCAGTTACGGAGAGTTGCTGGGCGTAGATGAGCAGTTCTTC. The chain employs TRBV6-5 and TRBJ2-1; D uncertain. The CDR3 loop spans 16 amino acids. V shed 2 bases and J shed 8 bases, with 19 bases lying between them. The germline CDR1 and CDR2 sequences are MNHEY and SVGAGI.

In its sample, this clonotype was seen a few times. The V gene is TRBV30, the J gene TRBJ2-5; possibly TRBD2 for D (5 bases). Germline V gene data show CDR1 as GTSNPN and CDR2 as SVGIG (reference sequence). This CDR3 spans 14 amino acids. The V end was cut by 6 bases, the J end by 0 bases, with 14 bases between. The CDR3 bases are TGTGCCTGTTTTGAGGGCGGGTACCAAGAGACCCAGTACTTC. This translates into CACFEGGYQETQYF.

This chain joins TRBV5-1 and TRBJ2-1, with D perhaps TRBD1 (6 bases). The CDR3 runs to 17 residues. CDR1 SGHRS and CDR2 YFSETQ come from the germline V gene. V lost 1 base and J lost 3, with 17 bases in between. CDR3: CASSLSERRTVYNEQFF. The CDR3 DNA reads TGCGCCAGCAGCTTGTCCGAGCGGAGGACAGTCTACAATGAGCAGTTCTTC.

This clonotype was observed at least ten times. The chain is built from TRBV6-1 and TRBJ2-3, with a weak D call TRBD2 (6 bases). Trimming took off 2 bases at V and 0 bases at J, with 15 bases between the two ends. The CDR3 length is 17 residues. The germline CDR1 and CDR2 sequences are MNHNS and SASEGT. The CDR3 sequence is CASSERFGGTSTDTQYF. The CDR3 DNA sequence: TGTGCCAGCAGTGAACGGTTCGGCGGGACTAGCACAGATACGCAGTATTTT.

This clonotype came up many times. This chain connects TRBV7-2 to TRBJ2-7; possible D gene TRBD1, 6 bases. The CDR3 consists of 16 residues. Germline V gene lookup returns CDR1 SGHTA and CDR2 FQGNSA. V was cut by 5 bases and J by 3 bases, with 20 bases left in between. The CDR3 DNA reads as TGTGCCAGCAGCCCGCTCCGCCCCCGGGACATCTACGAGCAGTACTTC. Protein product: CASSPLRPRDIYEQYF.

This clonotype was seen at least ten times. This rearrangement joins TRBV27 to TRBJ2-7; TRBD2 agrees at 8 bases. Germline lookup yields CDR1 MNHEY and CDR2 SMNVEV (reference sequence). V gave up 5 bases and J gave up 2 bases; unmatched junction bases: 8. This CDR3 spans 15 amino acids. The DNA of the CDR3 is TGTGCCAGCAGTCTCGATTACGGGAGGGCCTACGAGCAGTACTTC. This translates into CASSLDYGRAYEQYF.